Listed below are T cell receptor beta chains from one sample, sequenced in a study of blood T cell repertoires in COVID-19. TCRdb's copy holds only in-frame clones and misses some; the assay was immunoSEQ multiplex PCR. The sample records some 120,000 clones, about 87% being singletons. The sequencing sample was made of peripheral blood. All receptors come from a woman between 45 and 65 years old with acute or convalescent COVID-19. CDR3s include the opening cysteine and the closing phenylalanine or tryptophan. A D gene is named only where the DNA matches it firmly. The size entry is marked missing in some rows and otherwise reads once, few, many or a size class.

D	size	V	J	CDR3
NA	NA	TRBV6-5	TRBJ1-2	CASSYSNGGGGYGYTF
NA	once	TRBV11-2	TRBJ2-2	CASSLWTVTGELFF
NA	NA	TRBV11-3	TRBJ2-1	CASSLGLALGVDEQFF
NA	NA	TRBV14	TRBJ1-5	CASSQRGYNQPQHF
NA	NA	TRBV10-3	TRBJ1-5	CAISTSFGDGNQPQHF
NA	NA	TRBV7-2	TRBJ2-6	CASRGTYRGPGANVLTF
TRBD2	NA	TRBV2	TRBJ2-2	CASRGGAPNTGELFF
NA	NA	TRBV7-2	TRBJ1-1	CASSLALIRSEAFF
TRBD1	NA	TRBV9	TRBJ2-7	CASSSTRGDRDGSDYEQYF
NA	NA	TRBV29-1	TRBJ1-1	CSVDRNTEAFF
TRBD2	NA	TRBV5-4	TRBJ2-2	CASSQRLAGYTGELFF
TRBD2	NA	TRBV9	TRBJ2-2	CASSPLAGGYTGELFF
TRBD2	NA	TRBV2	TRBJ2-2	CASWYSGRRDTGELFF
TRBD2	NA	TRBV20-1	TRBJ2-7	CSASAGLAVLGQYF
NA	NA	TRBV18	TRBJ1-3	CASSPLAAGEVSGNTIYF
NA	NA	TRBV5-1	TRBJ2-3	CASSLGEGRTDTQYF
NA	NA	TRBV6-5	TRBJ1-6	CASRGPDSSPLHF
NA	NA	TRBV7-9	TRBJ2-7	CASSNAYSYEQYF
TRBD1	NA	TRBV11-2	TRBJ1-3	CASSLDYPTGVYF
NA	NA	TRBV10-3	TRBJ2-7	CAISEGGIAYEQYF
TRBD1	NA	TRBV6-5	TRBJ1-3	CASSYSRTGFGNTIYF
NA	few	TRBV5-6	TRBJ1-2	CASSSFHSQGWGGYTF
NA	NA	TRBV6-5	TRBJ1-6	CASRPSSGALHF
TRBD1	NA	TRBV15	TRBJ1-5	CATSRDQFRTGGNQPQHF
NA	NA	TRBV7-2	TRBJ2-1	CASSFRDSYNEQFF
NA	NA	TRBV6-5	TRBJ1-2	CAIPQGYYGYTF
NA	NA	TRBV7-9	TRBJ2-7	CASSLVPELLHEQYF
TRBD1	NA	TRBV15	TRBJ2-7	CATSRDPTGLSYEQYF